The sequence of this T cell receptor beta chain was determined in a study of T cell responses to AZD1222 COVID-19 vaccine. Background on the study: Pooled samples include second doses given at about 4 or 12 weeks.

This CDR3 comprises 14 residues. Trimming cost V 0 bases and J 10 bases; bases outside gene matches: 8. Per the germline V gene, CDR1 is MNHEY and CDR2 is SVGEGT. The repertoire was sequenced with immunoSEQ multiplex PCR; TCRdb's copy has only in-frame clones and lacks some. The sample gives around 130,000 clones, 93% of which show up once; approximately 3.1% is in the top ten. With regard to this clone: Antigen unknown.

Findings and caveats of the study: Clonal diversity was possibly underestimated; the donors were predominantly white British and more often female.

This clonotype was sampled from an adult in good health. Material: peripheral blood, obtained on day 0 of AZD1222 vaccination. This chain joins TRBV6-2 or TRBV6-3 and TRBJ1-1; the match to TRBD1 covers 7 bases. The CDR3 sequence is CASSYSETGQLAFF. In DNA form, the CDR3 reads TGTGCCAGCAGTTACTCCGAGACAGGGCAGCTAGCTTTCTTT.